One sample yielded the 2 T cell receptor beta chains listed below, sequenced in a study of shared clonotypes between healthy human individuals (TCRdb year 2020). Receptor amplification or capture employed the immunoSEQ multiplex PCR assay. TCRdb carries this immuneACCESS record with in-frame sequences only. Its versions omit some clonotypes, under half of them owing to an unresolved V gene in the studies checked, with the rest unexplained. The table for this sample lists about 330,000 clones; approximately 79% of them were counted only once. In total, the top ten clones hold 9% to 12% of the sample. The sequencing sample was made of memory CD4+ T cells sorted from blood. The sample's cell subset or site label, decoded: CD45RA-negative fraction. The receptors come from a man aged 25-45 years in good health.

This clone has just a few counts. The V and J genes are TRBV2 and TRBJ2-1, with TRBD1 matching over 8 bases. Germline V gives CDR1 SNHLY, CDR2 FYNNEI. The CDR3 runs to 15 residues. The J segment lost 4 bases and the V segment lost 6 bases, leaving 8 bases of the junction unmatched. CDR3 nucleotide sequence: TGTGCCAGCAGCCAGACCGGGACAGGTTACAATGAGCAGTTCTTC. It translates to CASSQTGTGYNEQFF.

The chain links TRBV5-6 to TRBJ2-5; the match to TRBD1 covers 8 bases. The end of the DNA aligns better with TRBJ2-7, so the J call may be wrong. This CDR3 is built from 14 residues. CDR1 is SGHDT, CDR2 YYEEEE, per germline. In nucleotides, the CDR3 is TGTGCCAGCAGCTTCCGGGACAGGACCTACGAGCAGTACTTC. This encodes CASSFRDRTYEQYF.